This T cell receptor (beta chain) is drawn from a study of Ad26.COV2.S vaccination and SARS-CoV-2 variants. The protocol was immunoSEQ multiplex PCR, while the TCRdb copy is restricted to in-frame clones and leaves out a portion. The table includes some 270,000 clones, around 88% detected once. This CDR3 is 16 amino acids long. V was clipped by 4 bases and J by 0 bases; unmatched bases: 5. Germline loops: CDR1 SEHNR, CDR2 FQNEAQ (reference sequence). Treatment denoted: around 19 received Ad26.COV2.S at low or high dose, single or two shots; 5 received placebo; per-sample allocation not given. Specimen acquisition occurred on day 63 following the initial vaccine or placebo injection.

The sample consisted of peripheral blood, taken in a trial of Ad26.COV2.S vaccine versus placebo. The chain links TRBV7-9 to TRBJ1-5, with 8 bases identical to TRBD1. The receptor's source is a person between 18 and 65 years old who received the Ad26.COV2.S COVID-19 vaccine or a placebo. The CDR3 protein is CASSSDRGSSNQPQHF. The CDR3 DNA sequence: TGTGCCAGCAGCTCCGACAGGGGCAGTAGCAATCAGCCCCAGCATTTT.